These T cell receptor beta chains were read from a single sample in a study of blood T cells in healthy people across ages. A single record per CDR3 protein comes from TCRdb applying MiXCR to the 5' RACE reads. This sample has 950,000 to 1,200,000 distinct CDR3 sequences, with about two fifths found just once. The sample was blood. The source is a man aged 18 to 35 in good health. CDR3s include the opening cysteine and the closing phenylalanine or tryptophan. D genes are given only for firm matches. Size tells how often a clone was seen (once, few, many) or the class of an expanded clone, and some rows leave it out.

>TRBD1|TRBV6-2/TRBV6-3|TRBJ1-5|few
TGTGCCAGCCTCTCGCTCTGGGGACAGGGGTGGCAGCCCCAGCATTTT
CASLSLWGQGWQPQHF
>TRBD2|TRBV20-1|TRBJ2-5|NA
TGCAGTGCTCCTTACGGGGGGGCCCAAGAGACCCAGTACTTC
CSAPYGGAQETQYF
>NA|TRBV6-1|TRBJ1-5|NA
TGTGCCAGCAGTGAATTGCGGCCCCAGCATTTT
CASSELRPQHF
>NA|TRBV29-1|TRBJ2-7|few
TGCAGCGTGGCCTTGAGACTGGGCTCCTACGAGCAGTACTTC
CSVALRLGSYEQYF
>NA|TRBV4-2|TRBJ1-6|NA
TGTGCCAGCAGCCAAGAAGGGGGAACGGGTAATTCACCCCTCCACTTT
CASSQEGGTGNSPLHF
>TRBD1|TRBV7-9|TRBJ1-4|many
TGCGCCAGCAGCCTCCAGGGGGCAACTAATGAAAAACTGTTTTTT
CASSLQGATNEKLFF
>TRBD1|TRBV6-2/TRBV6-3|TRBJ1-5|NA
TGTGCCAGCAGATTCGACAGGGGAGGATGGCAGCCCCAGCATTTT
CASRFDRGGWQPQHF
>NA|TRBV14|TRBJ2-5|few
TGTGCCAGCAGCCAAGATCGGGTGAAAGAGACCCAGTACTTC
CASSQDRVKETQYF
>TRBD1|TRBV12-3/TRBV12-4|TRBJ1-2|few
TGTGCCAGCACCACGGGACAGGGCTATGGCTACACCTTC
CASTTGQGYGYTF
>NA|TRBV20-1|TRBJ1-1|few
TGCAGTGCTAGGCGACTTTCCACTGAAGCTTTCTTT
CSARRLSTEAFF
>NA|TRBV29-1|TRBJ1-2|few
TGCAGCGTTGAAGGCCGTGGAGCTAACTATGACTACACCTTC
CSVEGRGANYDYTF
>TRBD1|TRBV7-8|TRBJ1-2|NA
TGTGCCAGCAGCTTAGGTTTTGGACAGGGAGGTAGCTATGGCTACACCTTC
CASSLGFGQGGSYGYTF
>TRBD2|TRBV18|TRBJ2-1|NA
TGTGCCAGCTCACGGACCTCACCGGGACTAGCGGGGGGGCTCGATGAGCAGTTCTTC
CASSRTSPGLAGGLDEQFF
>TRBD2|TRBV7-2|TRBJ2-5|NA
TGTGCCAGCAGCTTCGGGACTAGCGGGGGACAATACCAAGAGACCCAGTACTTC
CASSFGTSGGQYQETQYF
>TRBD2|TRBV2|TRBJ2-3|NA
TGTGCCAGCAGCGAAAGACTAGCGGGGGATGGAGATACGCAGTATTTT
CASSERLAGDGDTQYF
>NA|TRBV4-3|TRBJ2-1|NA
TGCGCCAGCAGCCAAGATCTAGGAAACAATGAGCAGTTCTTC
CASSQDLGNNEQFF
>TRBD2|TRBV6-2/TRBV6-3|TRBJ2-1|NA
TGTGCCAGCAGTTACTCCCCTACCAGCGGGGGGTCCGGTGAGCAGTTCTTC
CASSYSPTSGGSGEQFF
>NA|TRBV9|TRBJ1-5|few
TGTGCCAGCAGCGTAGCCCCCAATCAGCCCCAGCATTTT
CASSVAPNQPQHF
>NA|TRBV6-1|TRBJ1-1|few
TGTGCCAGCCGGGAGGGGGTAAACACTGAAGCTTTCTTT
CASREGVNTEAFF
>TRBD2|TRBV27|TRBJ2-1|NA
TGTGCCAGCAGTCACGATTTGACTAGCGGGGGGTCGAGGAATGAGCAGTTCTTC
CASSHDLTSGGSRNEQFF
>TRBD2|TRBV6-5|TRBJ2-2|NA
TGTGCCACGGGGACTAGCGGGGGAAGTACCGGGGAGCTGTTTTTT
CATGTSGGSTGELFF
>NA|TRBV11-2|TRBJ2-1|few
TGTGCCAGCAGCCACGGGACATCACTTTCCGTGGCTGAGCAGTTCTTC
CASSHGTSLSVAEQFF
>TRBD1|TRBV20-1|TRBJ1-2|few
TGCAGTGCTACCGGACAGGTGGATGGCTACACCTTC
CSATGQVDGYTF
>NA|TRBV20-1|TRBJ2-1|NA
TGCAGTGCGTGGCAAAACTCCTACAATGAGCAGTTCTTC
CSAWQNSYNEQFF
>TRBD1|TRBV20-1|TRBJ1-4|NA
TGCAGTGCAGGCACAGGGGAAACTAATGAAAAACTGTTTTTT
CSAGTGETNEKLFF
>TRBD1|TRBV27|TRBJ1-1|NA
TGTGCCAGCAGTTTAGGACAGGTCGGGGTCAACACTGAAGCTTTCTTT
CASSLGQVGVNTEAFF
>NA|TRBV6-5|TRBJ2-3|few
TGTGCCAGCAGTTACTCGGGCCTAGGCGATACGCAGTATTTT
CASSYSGLGDTQYF
>TRBD1|TRBV7-9|TRBJ1-2|many
TGTGCCAGCAGCTTACCTTCGACCGGACAGGGTGATAACTATGGCTACACCTTC
CASSLPSTGQGDNYGYTF
>TRBD1|TRBV5-1|TRBJ1-4|NA
TGCGCCAGCAGCTTAGGGACAGGGGCAACTAATGAAAAACTGTTTTTT
CASSLGTGATNEKLFF
>NA|TRBV6-5|TRBJ2-3|NA
TGTGCCAGCAGTGGCCCGGGCCCAGTCTTCGATACGCAGTATTTT
CASSGPGPVFDTQYF
>NA|TRBV7-2|TRBJ2-5|few
TGTGCCAGCAGCTCCGATACGTACCAAGAGACCCAGTACTTC
CASSSDTYQETQYF
>NA|TRBV11-2|TRBJ1-2|NA
TGTGCCAGCAGCTTAACGGATCGGGGTGACTATGGCTACACCTTC
CASSLTDRGDYGYTF
>TRBD1|TRBV6-6|TRBJ1-2|few
TGTGCCAGCAGTTACCCTAACGCGCCGGGACAGGGAGCCTACACCTTC
CASSYPNAPGQGAYTF
>NA|TRBV7-7|TRBJ2-5|NA
TGTGCCAGCAGCTTAGGTGCGACGTACCAAGAGACCCAGTACTTC
CASSLGATYQETQYF
>NA|TRBV7-9|TRBJ1-1|NA
TGTGCCAGCAGCTTTCCGGGACAAGGGAAGAACACTGGAGCTTTCTTT
CASSFPGQGKNTGAFF
>TRBD1|TRBV6-1|TRBJ2-5|NA
TGTGCCAGCAGTGAGCAGGGGGAAGAGACCCAGTACTTC
CASSEQGEETQYF
>NA|TRBV4-3|TRBJ1-2|NA
TGCGCCAGCAGCCAAGAATTGGACTCAGGGAACGATGGCTACACCTTC
CASSQELDSGNDGYTF
>NA|TRBV28|TRBJ2-6|NA
TGTGCCAGCAGTTTAGGTTTGGACAGCAGCTCTGGGGCCAACGTCCTGACTTTC
CASSLGLDSSSGANVLTF
>TRBD2|TRBV9|TRBJ2-5|once
TGTGCCAGCAGCGTAGCCCCTAGCGGGGGGCGGGATGAGCAGTACTTC
CASSVAPSGGRDEQYF
>TRBD1|TRBV10-3|TRBJ1-1|NA
TGTGCCATCAGTGAGTCCCGACAGGGTAGGGGCACTGAAGCTTTCTTT
CAISESRQGRGTEAFF
>NA|TRBV20-1|TRBJ2-3|NA
TGCAGTGCTAGTTCCGTTAAGGGCACAGATACGCAGTATTTT
CSASSVKGTDTQYF
>TRBD1|TRBV4-2|TRBJ1-5|NA
TGTGCCAGCAGCCCATCTCCCGGACAGGTGGAAGGGTATTTGTATCAGCCCCAGCATTTT
CASSPSPGQVEGYLYQPQHF
>NA|TRBV25-1|TRBJ1-1|NA
TGTGCCAGCAGTGAACGGGGGATGGGGGGGACTGAAGCTTTCTTT
CASSERGMGGTEAFF
>NA|TRBV12-3/TRBV12-4|TRBJ2-7|NA
TGTGCCAGCAGTTTTTCGGTGACTGGGAGTGACGAGCAGTACTTC
CASSFSVTGSDEQYF
>TRBD2|TRBV6-5|TRBJ2-1|NA
TGTGCCAGCACAGCGGGGGGTAGTTTTAGGTTCAATGAGCAGTTCTTC
CASTAGGSFRFNEQFF
>NA|TRBV4-2|TRBJ2-3|NA
TGTGCCAGCAGCCAAGAGGCACAGGCGCGCACAGATACGCAGTATTTT
CASSQEAQARTDTQYF
>NA|TRBV20-1|TRBJ1-5|NA
TGCAGTGCTAGAGATCTTGTTCATGGGGGAGGTCAGCCCCAGCATTTT
CSARDLVHGGGQPQHF
>NA|TRBV5-5|TRBJ2-3|NA
TGTGCCTGCAACCTGAGGTGGGGGGGCACAGATACGCAGTATTTT
CACNLRWGGTDTQYF
>NA|TRBV27|TRBJ1-6|few
TGTGCCAGCGGAGGATCTTCACCCCTCCACTTT
CASGGSSPLHF
>NA|TRBV21-1|TRBJ1-4|NA
TGTGCCAGCAGCAAGGGTTCCAGGACGATGGGCGAAAAACTGTTTTTT
CASSKGSRTMGEKLFF
>NA|TRBV13|TRBJ2-1|NA
TGTGCCAGCGCTGAAGAGAGGAATGAGCAGTTCTTC
CASAEERNEQFF